The 18 T cell receptor beta chains listed next were all sequenced from one sample in a study of shared clonotypes between healthy human individuals. Some clones are missing from TCRdb's copy, which holds only in-frame ones; the method was immunoSEQ multiplex PCR. The sample contains 2,500,000 or so clones, under 95% of which appear only once. The sequenced sample consisted of naive CD4+ T cells from PBMCs. Subset specified: CD45RA+ positively selected. Receptors were obtained from a man aged 18 to 29 in good health. Some clones in this sample may be carry-over from other donors' samples.

V gene TRBV5-1 combines with J gene TRBJ2-1; TRBD2 matches at 8 bases. The germline CDR1 and CDR2 sequences are SGHRS and YFSETQ. The trim removed 5 bases at V and 0 bases at J, leaving 4 bases unmatched. There are 15 residues in the CDR3. The chain's CDR3 is CASRAGTSSYNEQFF. CDR3 nucleotides: TGCGCCAGCAGGGCCGGGACTAGCTCCTACAATGAGCAGTTCTTC.

This chain joins TRBV9 and TRBJ2-2; 7 bases line up with TRBD2. CDR3 length: 16 residues. V trimming: 1 base; J trimming: 1 base; junction bases outside the gene matches: 4. The V gene's germline CDR1 is SGDLS and CDR2 YYNGEE. The CDR3 is CASSVRGGLNTGELFF. The CDR3 coding sequence is TGTGCCAGCAGCGTACGGGGAGGGCTGAACACCGGGGAGCTGTTTTTT.

J is TRBJ2-3 and V is TRBV5-1, with D uncertain. This CDR3 region has 15 residues. V dropped 5 bases and J dropped 0 bases, with 13 bases sitting between them. Germline values: CDR1 SGHRS, CDR2 YFSETQ. This CDR3 is CASSFILTSTDTQYF. The CDR3 DNA reads as TGCGCCAGCAGTTTTATCCTAACGAGCACAGATACGCAGTATTTT.

Remarks on this clone: The identical CDR3 is also encoded by other nucleotide sequences in the sample. V and J are TRBV19 and TRBJ2-7; 8 positions match TRBD1. Trimming took 1 base from V and 1 from J; bases not matched to a gene: 3. CDR1 LNHDA and CDR2 SQIVND come from the germline V gene (reference sequence). This CDR3 contains 15 residues. The CDR3 sequence: CASSIVGTGSYEQYF. The CDR3 DNA sequence: TGTGCCAGTAGTATAGTCGGGACAGGATCCTACGAGCAGTACTTC.

The chain joins TRBV6-1 to TRBJ2-3; TRBD2 matches at 8 bases. The CDR3 contains 15 residues. Germline V gene sequence: CDR1 MNHNS, CDR2 SASEGT. Trimming cost V 6 bases and J 4 bases; bases outside gene matches: 9. This CDR3 reads CASRVQAGVADTQYF. In DNA, the CDR3 is TGTGCCAGCAGGGTGCAAGCGGGAGTGGCAGATACGCAGTATTTT.

CDR3 in amino acids: CATSRGGQGNYEQYF. The CDR3 DNA is TGTGCCACCAGCAGAGGTGGGCAGGGGAACTACGAGCAGTACTTC. The V gene is TRBV15, the J gene TRBJ2-7, with D possibly TRBD1 on 6 matching bases. V gave up 1 base and J gave up 3 bases, with 13 bases separating them. CDR3 length: 15 residues. CDR1 LNHNV and CDR2 YYDKDF come from the germline V gene (reference sequence).

The rearrangement joins TRBV27 to TRBJ1-2, with TRBD1 matching over 9 bases. This CDR3 has 14 residues. Germline V gene sequence: CDR1 MNHEY, CDR2 SMNVEV (reference sequence). V lost 5 bases to trimming and J lost 6 bases; unmatched junction nucleotides: 7. CDR3 DNA sequence: TGTGCCAGCAGTCTTCGACAGGGGGGGGATGGCTACACCTTC. It yields the protein CASSLRQGGDGYTF.

This clone was detected once. This chain links TRBV7-9 with TRBJ1-4; D gene ambiguous. V shed 2 bases and J shed 4 bases, with 14 bases lying between them. CDR3 length: 16 residues. In germline, CDR1 is SEHNR, CDR2 FQNEAQ (reference sequence). CDR3 DNA sequence: TGTGCCAGCAGCTTAATGGAGGTGGCCAATAATGAAAAACTGTTTTTT. It translates to CASSLMEVANNEKLFF.

This chain uses TRBV5-1 with TRBJ2-7; D may be TRBD1 (6 bases). Trimming removed 4 bases at V and 3 bases at J, with 14 bases between. Germline assignment: CDR1 SGHRS and CDR2 YFSETQ. The CDR3 runs to 14 residues. The CDR3 bases are TGCGCCAGCAGCCCCCGCCGCAGGGGCTACGAGCAGTACTTC. It encodes CASSPRRRGYEQYF.

With respect to this clone: Different DNA sequences within this sample yield the same CDR3. The chain links TRBV14 to TRBJ2-5, with a possible D match to TRBD2 (5 bases). The CDR3 has 14 residues. Germline V gene data show CDR1 as SGHDN and CDR2 as FVKESK. V was pared by 1 base and J by 0 bases, with 6 bases between. The CDR3 loop is CASSQVRDQETQYF. DNA for the CDR3: TGTGCCAGCAGCCAAGTGAGGGACCAAGAGACCCAGTACTTC.

The chain has TRBV25-1 and TRBJ2-5; the match to TRBD1 covers 8 bases. The CDR3 is 13 amino acids. V lost 5 bases to trimming and J lost 4 bases; unmatched junction nucleotides: 3. Per the germline V gene, CDR1 is MGHDK and CDR2 is SYGVNS. The CDR3: CASSQDRGETQYF. CDR3 DNA: TGTGCCAGCAGTCAAGACAGGGGAGAGACCCAGTACTTC.

V gene TRBV5-1 combines with J gene TRBJ2-3; 7 bases agree with TRBD1. J lost 6 bases, V lost 0 bases, and 13 bases had no gene match. Looked up from germline, CDR1 is SGHRS and CDR2 is YFSETQ. The CDR3 contains 17 residues. The CDR3 is CASSLARAGGISDTQYF. CDR3 nucleotides: TGCGCCAGCAGCTTGGCCCGGGCAGGGGGTATTAGTGATACGCAGTATTTT. The whole variable domain, filled in from reference TRBV5-1 and TRBJ2-3, reads KAGVTQTPRYLIKTRGQQVTLSCSPISGHRSVSWYQQTPGQGLQFLFEYFSETQRNKGNFPGRFSGRQFSNSRSEMNVSTLELGDSALYLCASSLARAGGISDTQYFGPGTRLTVL.

As regards this clone: Other DNA sequences within the sample encode an identical CDR3. The rearrangement uses TRBV19 and TRBJ1-1; D ambiguous. With 2 bases removed from V and 4 bases from J, the gap between germline ends came to 8 bases. Germline loops: CDR1 LNHDA, CDR2 SQIVND (reference sequence). The CDR3 contains 13 residues. CDR3 nucleotides: TGTGCCAGTAGTATACGGGGAGGCACTGAAGCTTTCTTT. Amino acid sequence: CASSIRGGTEAFF.

The J gene is TRBJ2-1, the V gene TRBV2, with a possible D match to TRBD1 (6 bases). CDR3 size: 15 residues. Trimming left V 7 bases short and J 0 bases short, with 13 bases between. From germline, CDR1 is SNHLY and CDR2 FYNNEI. CDR3 loop: CASTLRDISYNEQFF. CDR3 coding DNA: TGTGCCAGCACTTTACGGGACATCTCCTACAATGAGCAGTTCTTC. Drawing the rest from reference TRBV2 and TRBJ2-1, the complete variable domain is EPEVTQTPSHQVTQMGQEVILRCVPISNHLYFYWYRQILGQKVEFLVSFYNNEISEKSEIFDDQFSVERPDGSNFTLKIRSTKLEDSAMYFCASTLRDISYNEQFFGPGTRLTVL.

The chain joins TRBV9 to TRBJ2-7; 7 nucleotides match TRBD2. Germline CDR1 and CDR2: SGDLS and YYNGEE. CDR3 length: 13 residues. CDR3 loop: CAAGRDAAGEQYF. CDR3 DNA: TGTGCAGCAGGGAGGGACGCAGCTGGCGAGCAGTACTTC.

This chain joins TRBV18 and TRBJ2-1; D tentatively fits TRBD1 or TRBD2 (6 bases each). Germline V gives CDR1 KGHSH, CDR2 LQKENI. The CDR3 has 15 residues. V lost 1 base to trimming and J lost 10 bases, with 17 bases between them. The DNA for the CDR3 is TGTGCCAGCTCACCACTCACCCTTGGGGGGCACGAGCAGTTCTTC. Translation gives CASSPLTLGGHEQFF. Filled out from reference TRBV18 and TRBJ2-1, the complete variable domain reads NAGVMQNPRHLVRRRGQEARLRCSPMKGHSHVYWYRQLPEEGLKFMVYLQKENIIDESGMPKERFSAEFPKEGPSILRIQQVVRGDSAAYFCASSPLTLGGHEQFFGPGTRLTVL.

This clone was seen only once. CDR3 protein: CASSPEVSLAGDTQYF. The CDR3 DNA follows: TGTGCCAGCAGCCCCGAGGTGTCCCTAGCGGGTGATACGCAGTATTTT. J is TRBJ2-3 and V is TRBV5-4; 8 bases line up with TRBD2. The CDR3 consists of 16 residues. Germline values: CDR1 SGHNT, CDR2 YYREEE (reference sequence). J gave up 6 bases and V 4 bases, and 13 bases lay outside the gene matches.

The chain recombines TRBV5-1 with TRBJ2-1; 9 nucleotides line up with TRBD2. The CDR3 has 15 amino acids. J lost 4 bases, V lost 2 bases, and 4 bases had no gene match. Germline-derived CDR1 and CDR2 are SGHRS and YFSETQ. CDR3 residues: CASSLLAGIYNEQFF. The CDR3 DNA sequence: TGCGCCAGCAGCTTACTAGCGGGTATATACAATGAGCAGTTCTTC.